These 18 T cell receptor beta chains share one sample of origin, sequenced in a study of OX40 agonist ivuxolimab in advanced cancers. The method was the immunoSEQ multiplex PCR assay. Drawn from immuneACCESS, this table holds only the in-frame rearrangements with V and J called that TCRdb kept. Clones are partly lost; checked studies trace under half to an unresolved V gene and leave the rest unexplained. In this sample the table shows 60,000 to 90,000 clones, approximately 78% of which occur a single time. The top ten clonotypes cover less than 5.5% of the sample. Sequenced here: CD4+ or CD8+ T cells sorted from blood, sampled in a trial of the OX40 agonist ivuxolimab. Receptors originate from an adult with an advanced solid tumor such as melanoma, head and neck, liver or kidney cancer.

The chain joins TRBV7-3 to TRBJ1-6; 7 nucleotides match TRBD1. The V gene's germline CDR1 is SGHTA and CDR2 FQGTGA. This CDR3 is 15 amino acids long. V was pared by 4 bases and J by 7 bases, with 7 bases of the junction left unmatched. CDR3 sequence (DNA): TGTGCCAGCAGCTCCCAGGGGGGGCCAAATTCACCCCTCCACTTT. This sequence encodes CASSSQGGPNSPLHF.

The chain is built from TRBV15 and TRBJ1-5; D unresolved. Trimming left V 7 bases short and J 1 base short, with 5 bases between. CDR3 length equals 12 residues. Germline assignment: CDR1 LNHNV and CDR2 YYDKDF (reference sequence). This chain's CDR3 is CATTNSNQPQHF. CDR3 DNA sequence: TGTGCCACCACAAACAGCAATCAGCCCCAGCATTTT.

The chain links TRBV19 to TRBJ1-5; the D is unclear. Germline V lookup: CDR1 LNHDA, CDR2 SQIVND (reference sequence). The ends were cut back, 5 bases at V and 2 bases at J, with 19 bases in the middle. The CDR3 totals 17 residues. This CDR3 reads CASSPYPTPRGNQPQHF. Written as DNA, the CDR3 is TGTGCCAGTAGTCCTTATCCGACACCGAGGGGCAATCAGCCCCAGCATTTT. The entire variable domain, with the rest obtained from reference TRBV19 and TRBJ1-5, is as follows: DGGITQSPKYLFRKEGQNVTLSCEQNLNHDAMYWYRQDPGQGLRLIYYSQIVNDFQKGDIAEGYSVSREKKESFPLTVTSAQKNPTAFYLCASSPYPTPRGNQPQHFGDGTRLSIL.

The chain recombines TRBV5-4 with TRBJ2-7; 7 bases map to TRBD1. Germline values: CDR1 SGHNT, CDR2 YYREEE (reference sequence). This CDR3 has 13 residues. V lost 4 bases, J lost 3 bases, and 4 bases stayed unmatched. CDR3 sequence: CASSPRTGYEQYF. CDR3 bases: TGTGCCAGCAGCCCCCGGACAGGCTACGAGCAGTACTTC.

This clone has more than one count but fewer than ten. V gene TRBV9 combines with J gene TRBJ1-1; D is unclear. This CDR3 spans 11 amino acids. Trimming removed 5 bases from V and 1 base from J, with 3 bases in between. Per germline, CDR1 SGDLS and CDR2 YYNGEE. The CDR3 coding sequence is TGTGCCAGCAGACAGAACACTGAAGCTTTCTTT. It encodes CASRQNTEAFF.

This clone was observed once. The genes are TRBV7-9 and TRBJ2-1; 8 nucleotides match TRBD1. Trimming at V came to 1 base and at J to 8 bases, leaving 7 bases not matched to a gene. This CDR3 region has 15 residues. Germline V gene lookup returns CDR1 SEHNR and CDR2 FQNEAQ (reference sequence). CDR3 nucleotides: TGTGCCAGCAGCTTAGGGTGGACAGGGATGGATGAGCAGTTCTTC. It translates to CASSLGWTGMDEQFF.

This chain uses TRBV29-1 with TRBJ2-1; the D is unclear. CDR3 length equals 14 residues. Trimming cost V 2 bases and J 2 bases, with 10 bases left between them. CDR1 SQVTM and CDR2 ANQGSEA come from the germline V gene. This CDR3 reads CSVETDVPYNEQFF. The CDR3 nucleotides are TGCAGCGTTGAAACGGACGTGCCCTACAATGAGCAGTTCTTC.

The V and J genes are TRBV7-2 and TRBJ1-2, with 11 positions matching TRBD1. Germline V lookup: CDR1 SGHTA, CDR2 FQGNSA. The junction had 6 bases not matched to a gene; V was cut back by 5 bases and J by 1 base. The CDR3 contains 16 residues. The CDR3: CASSPRGTGGNYGYTF. The DNA for the CDR3 is TGTGCCAGCAGCCCCCGCGGGACAGGGGGTAACTATGGCTACACCTTC.

V is TRBV2 and J is TRBJ2-7, with TRBD2 identical over 7 bases. The CDR3 is made up of 16 amino acids. Trimming at V came to 7 bases and at J to 1 base, leaving 13 bases not matched to a gene. Germline V gene lookup returns CDR1 SNHLY and CDR2 FYNNEI. The CDR3 loop is CASTRTGGTGSYEQYF. The CDR3 nucleotides read TGTGCCAGCACGAGAACCGGGGGGACGGGATCCTACGAGCAGTACTTC.

This chain uses TRBV7-6 with TRBJ1-1; D unclear. The CDR3 consists of 13 residues. The germline gives CDR1 SGHVS, CDR2 FNYEAQ. V lost 2 bases, J lost 1 base, and 5 bases lay in between. The CDR3 bases are TGTGCCAGCAGCTTACAAACGAACACTGAAGCTTTCTTT. As protein: CASSLQTNTEAFF.

In this sample, this clone turned up many times. The CDR3 loop is CAWSRIAGVLSQETQYF. The CDR3 DNA follows: TGTGCCTGGAGTCGGATAGCGGGAGTTTTAAGCCAAGAGACCCAGTACTTC. The rearrangement joins TRBV30 to TRBJ2-5; 9 bases align to TRBD2. This CDR3 comprises 17 residues. Germline values: CDR1 GTSNPN, CDR2 SVGIG (reference sequence). Unmatched junction bases numbered 11, after V lost 2 bases and J lost 1 base.

In this sample, this clone turned up many times. The chain links TRBV23-1 to TRBJ2-2; D is perhaps TRBD1 (5 bases). TRBV23-1 is placed among ORFs of uncertain function. The V end lost 6 bases, the J end lost 7 bases, and 12 bases lay between the germline ends. The CDR3 sequence is 13 residues long. This CDR3 reads CASRATEFGELFF. CDR3 nucleotide sequence: TGCGCCAGCAGGGCGACAGAATTCGGGGAGCTGTTTTTT.

The rearrangement uses TRBV5-6 and TRBJ1-2, with 8 bases aligning to TRBD1. The CDR3 has 15 amino acids. CDR1 is SGHDT, CDR2 YYEEEE, per germline. After removal of 6 bases from V and 8 bases from J, the junction contained 15 bases not matched to a gene. The CDR3 coding sequence is TGTGCCAGCAACCTGAAGGACAGGGCCTTTTCGGGCTACACCTTC. It codes for CASNLKDRAFSGYTF.

The chain carries TRBV30 and TRBJ2-2; a weak D match, TRBD2 (6 bases). V dropped 6 bases and J dropped 4 bases, with 12 bases sitting between them. This CDR3 is built from 13 residues. From germline, CDR1 is GTSNPN and CDR2 SVGIG (reference sequence). The CDR3 DNA follows: TGTGCCTGCGGGAGCACGGGCACCGGGGAGCTGTTTTTT. Amino acids: CACGSTGTGELFF.

The rearrangement links TRBV7-9 to TRBJ2-7; no firm D call. Trimming stripped 1 base from V and 3 bases from J, with 4 bases between. The germline gives CDR1 SEHNR, CDR2 FQNEAQ (reference sequence). The CDR3 is 12 amino acids. For the CDR3, the DNA is TGTGCCAGCAGCTTAGAGAACTACGAGCAGTACTTC. This codes for CASSLENYEQYF.

The rearrangement uses TRBV13 and TRBJ1-5; D gene unclear. Between the trimmed V and J ends, which lost 3 bases and 4 bases, there was a span of 7 bases. CDR1 is PRHDT, CDR2 FYEKMQ, per germline (reference sequence). This CDR3 region has 13 residues. CDR3 loop: CASSLRRNQPQHF. In DNA form, the CDR3 reads TGTGCCAGCAGCTTGCGAAGAAATCAGCCCCAGCATTTT. The whole variable domain, filled in from reference TRBV13 and TRBJ1-5, reads AAGVIQSPRHLIKEKRETATLKCYPIPRHDTVYWYQQGPGQDPQFLISFYEKMQSDKGSIPDRFSAQQFSDYHSELNMSSLELGDSALYFCASSLRRNQPQHFGDGTRLSIL.

This clone has more than one count but fewer than ten. CDR3 protein: CASSLEGSLGTEAFF. The CDR3 region has the DNA TGCGCCAGCAGCTTGGAAGGGTCCCTTGGAACTGAAGCTTTCTTT. J is TRBJ1-1 and V is TRBV5-1; D not certain. Trimming cost V 0 bases and J 5 bases, with 14 bases left between them. Germline CDR1 SGHRS, CDR2 YFSETQ. CDR3 length equals 15 residues.

The chain uses TRBV5-6 and TRBJ1-2; D is unclear. V was cut by 3 bases and J by 7 bases, with 10 bases left in between. This CDR3 region has 12 residues. Germline values: CDR1 SGHDT, CDR2 YYEEEE. The CDR3: CASSYSNFGYTF. CDR3 sequence (DNA): TGTGCCAGCAGCTATTCGAATTTTGGCTACACCTTC.